These T cell receptor beta chains were read from a single sample in a study of tumor-infiltrating lymphocytes in primary liver carcinoma. TCRdb redid the calling of the multiplex PCR reads with MiXCR, one entry per CDR3 protein. The table includes 90,000 to 150,000 distinct CDR3 sequences, around 65% detected once. What was sequenced was tumor-adjacent normal liver tissue. The source is an older woman with primary liver carcinoma and hepatitis B virus infection. Each CDR3 is given with its conserved first and last residue. Fields, in order: D gene, clone size, V gene, J gene, CDR3 protein, CDR3 DNA. A D gene is named only where the DNA matches it firmly. Clone sizes are given selectively: once, few, many, or a class where the clone is expanded.

d_gene: .
abundance: .
v_gene: TRBV11-2
j_gene: TRBJ1-2
CDR3aa: CVSSLGAGFGYAF
CDR3nt: TGTGTCAGCAGCTTAGGGGCAGGTTTTGGCTACGCCTTC

d_gene: .
abundance: .
v_gene: TRBV7-8
j_gene: TRBJ2-7
CDR3aa: CARSLTRRRYEHYF
CDR3nt: TGTGCCAGGAGCTTAACTCGCCGTAGGTACGAGCACTACTTC

d_gene: .
abundance: .
v_gene: TRBV6-1
j_gene: TRBJ1-1
CDR3aa: CASSEKLGTEAFF
CDR3nt: TGTGCCAGCAGTGAGAAGCTGGGCACTGAGGCTTTCTTT

d_gene: .
abundance: .
v_gene: TRBV4-1
j_gene: TRBJ2-6
CDR3aa: CASSQVTGTDYPGANVLTF
CDR3nt: TGCGCCAGCAGTCAAGTAACCGGGACGGACTACCCTGGGGCCAACGTCCTGACTTTC

d_gene: TRBD2
abundance: once
v_gene: TRBV7-3
j_gene: TRBJ2-1
CDR3aa: CARSPGRDREQFF
CDR3nt: TGTGCCAGGAGCCCAGGGAGGGACCGTGAGCAGTTCTTC

d_gene: .
abundance: .
v_gene: TRBV19
j_gene: TRBJ2-5
CDR3aa: CASKPTGGQETQYF
CDR3nt: TGTGCCAGTAAACCGACAGGCGGCCAAGAGACCCAGTACTTC

d_gene: .
abundance: .
v_gene: TRBV4-2
j_gene: TRBJ1-1
CDR3aa: CDSSQEGGVVVTGAFF
CDR3nt: TGTGACAGCAGCCAAGAAGGTGGTGTGGTAGTAACTGGAGCTTTCTTT

d_gene: TRBD1
abundance: .
v_gene: TRBV18
j_gene: TRBJ2-1
CDR3aa: CVSSPSIQGAASYNEQFF
CDR3nt: TGTGTCAGCTCACCCAGTATCCAGGGGGCGGCTTCCTACAATGAGCAGTTCTTC

d_gene: TRBD1
abundance: many
v_gene: TRBV29-1
j_gene: TRBJ2-5
CDR3aa: CSAQQGARETQYF
CDR3nt: TGCAGCGCACAACAGGGGGCACGGGAGACCCAGTACTTC

d_gene: TRBD1
abundance: .
v_gene: TRBV6-2/TRBV6-3
j_gene: TRBJ2-7
CDR3aa: CASRRLAGGGQGEQYF
CDR3nt: TGTGCCAGCAGACGTCTGGCCGGGGGAGGACAGGGAGAGCAGTACTTC

d_gene: .
abundance: few
v_gene: TRBV7-9
j_gene: TRBJ2-7
CDR3aa: CAGALGRDNEQYF
CDR3nt: TGTGCCGGCGCATTGGGTAGAGACAACGAGCAGTACTTC

d_gene: TRBD2
abundance: .
v_gene: TRBV29-1
j_gene: TRBJ2-3
CDR3aa: CSVDGTSVERRDTRYF
CDR3nt: TGTAGCGTTGACGGGACTAGTGTAGAGAGGAGAGATACGCGGTATTTT

d_gene: TRBD2
abundance: .
v_gene: TRBV6-5
j_gene: TRBJ2-7
CDR3aa: CVSSGGGHYEEYF
CDR3nt: TGTGTCAGCAGTGGGGGGGGTCATTACGAGGAGTACTTC

d_gene: .
abundance: .
v_gene: TRBV12-3/TRBV12-4
j_gene: TRBJ2-2
CDR3aa: CVSSLGQAASGGLFF
CDR3nt: TGTGTCAGCAGTTTAGGACAGGCGGCGTCCGGGGGGCTGTTTTTT

d_gene: .
abundance: once
v_gene: TRBV6-5
j_gene: TRBJ1-2
CDR3aa: CASSYGSGPRGYTF
CDR3nt: TGTGCCAGCAGTTACGGCTCGGGCCCCCGTGGCTACACCTTC

d_gene: .
abundance: medium-sized
v_gene: TRBV29-1
j_gene: TRBJ1-5
CDR3aa: CSVGTSSQPQHF
CDR3nt: TGCAGCGTTGGGACCTCTTCTCAGCCCCAGCATTTT

d_gene: .
abundance: many
v_gene: TRBV15
j_gene: TRBJ2-7
CDR3aa: CATSSAIVGIYEQYF
CDR3nt: TGTGCCACCAGCAGCGCCATTGTTGGGATCTACGAGCAGTACTTC

d_gene: .
abundance: .
v_gene: TRBV5-4
j_gene: TRBJ2-6
CDR3aa: CASRVSSGANVLTF
CDR3nt: TGTGCCAGCAGGGTGTCCTCTGGGGCCAACGTCCTGACTTTC

d_gene: TRBD2
abundance: .
v_gene: TRBV12-3/TRBV12-4
j_gene: TRBJ2-7
CDR3aa: CVSSRTSGFGEQYF
CDR3nt: TGTGTCAGTAGCCGGACTAGCGGGTTTGGCGAGCAGTACTTC

d_gene: .
abundance: .
v_gene: TRBV11-2
j_gene: TRBJ2-5
CDR3aa: CASSPGGSRGKTQYF
CDR3nt: TGTGCCAGCAGCCCTGGAGGGAGTAGAGGGAAGACCCAGTACTTC

d_gene: TRBD1
abundance: .
v_gene: TRBV11-2
j_gene: TRBJ2-7
CDR3aa: CASSFGTGGTYDQYF
CDR3nt: TGTGCCAGCAGCTTCGGGACAGGCGGAACCTACGATCAGTATTTC

d_gene: TRBD1
abundance: many
v_gene: TRBV12-3/TRBV12-4
j_gene: TRBJ1-5
CDR3aa: CASSRPGTGYNQPQHF
CDR3nt: TGTGCCAGCAGTCGCCCTGGGACAGGTTACAATCAGCCCCAGCATTTT

d_gene: .
abundance: .
v_gene: TRBV4-1
j_gene: TRBJ2-2
CDR3aa: CASSHSVLDTGELFF
CDR3nt: TGTGCCAGCAGCCATTCGGTCTTGGACACCGGGGAGCTGTTTTTT

d_gene: TRBD1
abundance: once
v_gene: TRBV6-1
j_gene: TRBJ1-2
CDR3aa: CTSTLTGTARRGVYTF
CDR3nt: TGTACCAGCACCCTAACCGGGACAGCTCGGCGGGGTGTCTACACCTTC

d_gene: .
abundance: many
v_gene: TRBV6-5
j_gene: TRBJ2-7
CDR3aa: CASSRSSRVLGYEQYF
CDR3nt: TGTGCCAGCAGCAGGTCTAGCCGAGTTTTAGGCTACGAGCAGTACTTC

d_gene: TRBD1
abundance: .
v_gene: TRBV30
j_gene: TRBJ1-2
CDR3aa: CAWSHRGDYGYTF
CDR3nt: TGTGCCTGGAGCCACAGGGGAGACTATGGCTACACCTTC

d_gene: .
abundance: .
v_gene: TRBV7-9
j_gene: TRBJ2-5
CDR3aa: CAGSLASETQYF
CDR3nt: TGTGCCGGCAGCTTAGCAAGCGAGACCCAGTACTTC

d_gene: TRBD2
abundance: few
v_gene: TRBV28
j_gene: TRBJ2-7
CDR3aa: CASRVPGLGYEQYF
CDR3nt: TGTGCCAGCAGAGTACCGGGACTAGGTTACGAGCAGTACTTC

d_gene: .
abundance: .
v_gene: TRBV5-6
j_gene: TRBJ2-2
CDR3aa: CASSLFGRATGDLFF
CDR3nt: TGCGCCAGCAGCTTGTTCGGGAGAGCCACCGGGGACCTGTTTTTT

d_gene: .
abundance: .
v_gene: TRBV6-5
j_gene: TRBJ2-5
CDR3aa: CASGHTGVGETQYF
CDR3nt: TGTGCCAGCGGTCACACGGGGGTAGGAGAGACCCAGTACTTC

d_gene: TRBD2
abundance: .
v_gene: TRBV11-3
j_gene: TRBJ2-1
CDR3aa: CAGNLGRGEWDVDEQFF
CDR3nt: TGTGCCGGCAACTTAGGTCGGGGGGAGTGGGATGTCGATGAGCAGTTCTTC

d_gene: .
abundance: few
v_gene: TRBV20-1
j_gene: TRBJ2-7
CDR3aa: CSASRTPAAYEQYF
CDR3nt: TGCAGTGCTAGTCGAACACCTGCTGCCTACGAGCAGTACTTC

d_gene: TRBD1
abundance: .
v_gene: TRBV29-1
j_gene: TRBJ2-7
CDR3aa: CSAGTVNSEQYF
CDR3nt: TGTAGCGCCGGGACAGTGAATAGCGAGCAGTACTTC

d_gene: .
abundance: .
v_gene: TRBV14
j_gene: TRBJ2-5
CDR3aa: CASGASTGWETQYF
CDR3nt: TGTGCCAGCGGAGCGTCAACCGGGTGGGAGACCCAGTACTTC

d_gene: .
abundance: .
v_gene: TRBV11-3
j_gene: TRBJ2-1
CDR3aa: CASSLTRMENEQFF
CDR3nt: TGTGCCAGCAGCTTAACGAGGATGGAGAACGAGCAGTTCTTC

d_gene: .
abundance: few
v_gene: TRBV7-3
j_gene: TRBJ1-1
CDR3aa: CASSLQPNTEAFF
CDR3nt: TGTGCCAGCAGCTTACAACCGAACACTGAAGCTTTCTTT

d_gene: TRBD1
abundance: many
v_gene: TRBV7-9
j_gene: TRBJ1-4
CDR3aa: CASSQGGKLFF
CDR3nt: TGTGCCAGCAGCCAGGGGGGTAAACTGTTTTTT

d_gene: .
abundance: .
v_gene: TRBV5-1
j_gene: TRBJ2-7
CDR3aa: CASSKTGIPYEQYF
CDR3nt: TGCGCCAGTAGCAAAACCGGGATCCCCTACGAGCAGTACTTC

d_gene: .
abundance: .
v_gene: TRBV11-2
j_gene: TRBJ2-3
CDR3aa: CASSLDSWPDTRYF
CDR3nt: TGTGCCAGCAGCCTGGACAGTTGGCCAGATACGCGGTATTTT

d_gene: .
abundance: .
v_gene: TRBV29-1
j_gene: TRBJ1-2
CDR3aa: CSAGVKYGYTF
CDR3nt: TGCAGTGCAGGGGTGAAGTATGGCTACACCTTC

d_gene: TRBD2
abundance: many
v_gene: TRBV30
j_gene: TRBJ2-5
CDR3aa: CAWNPKAGGETQYF
CDR3nt: TGTGCCTGGAATCCCAAAGCGGGAGGAGAGACCCAGTACTTC

d_gene: TRBD2
abundance: .
v_gene: TRBV5-8
j_gene: TRBJ2-7
CDR3aa: CTSSFRGDEQYF
CDR3nt: TGTACTAGCAGCTTCCGGGGGGACGAGCAGTACTTC

d_gene: .
abundance: .
v_gene: TRBV6-5
j_gene: TRBJ1-1
CDR3aa: CASNDAGVKTGAFF
CDR3nt: TGTGCCAGCAACGACGCAGGGGTAAAAACTGGAGCTTTCTTT

d_gene: TRBD1
abundance: many
v_gene: TRBV6-5
j_gene: TRBJ1-5
CDR3aa: CASTLSQGSNQPQHF
CDR3nt: TGTGCCAGCACTCTGTCACAGGGGAGCAATCAGCCCCAGCATTTT

d_gene: TRBD2
abundance: .
v_gene: TRBV6-2/TRBV6-3
j_gene: TRBJ2-4
CDR3aa: CASSSGTSGIRKNIQYF
CDR3nt: TGTGCCAGCAGTTCGGGGACTAGCGGGATACGTAAAAACATTCAATACTTC